The following is a T cell receptor beta chain sequence with its context. PCR amplification relied on 60 Vbeta primers (plus 13 Jbeta primers). The repertoire was sequenced with immunoSEQ multiplex PCR; TCRdb's copy has only in-frame clones and lacks some. This sample yields over 150,000 clones, of which approximately 85% are seen a single time; around 5% belongs to the top ten. Germline CDR1 is SGHDT and CDR2 is YYEEEE. This CDR3 region has 14 residues. V shed 4 bases and J 2 bases; nucleotides not matched to a gene: 5. This sample was taken from a study of cytomegalovirus exposure and HLA in healthy donors.

The sequenced sample consisted of PBMCs. The chain employs TRBV5-6 and TRBJ2-7; 8 bases agree with TRBD2. This receptor was identified in a girl aged 10 to 17 in good health and CMV-seropositive. CDR3 nucleotide sequence: TGTGCCAGCAGCCACGGGGGGGGGACCTACGAGCAGTACTTC. Encoded protein: CASSHGGGTYEQYF.